Listed below are T cell receptor beta chains from one sample, sequenced in a study of T cell changes during pregnancy in multiple sclerosis. Sequenced by immunoSEQ multiplex PCR; TCRdb stores in-frame clones only, minus some. The data contain 38,000 or so clones, over 90% of them singletons. The sample in question was CD4+ T cells from peripheral blood mononuclear cells, obtained in the second trimester of pregnancy. The source is a female donor with multiple sclerosis, enrolled in a pregnancy study. The CDR3 runs from the conserved cysteine through the conserved F or W. The D gene is left open where the match is weak.

TRBV6-1	.	TRBJ2-7	CASTIPSYEQYF	TGTGCCAGCACCATTCCCTCCTACGAGCAGTACTTC
TRBV5-1	.	TRBJ1-1	CASSRWGANTEAFF	TGCGCCAGCAGCCGGTGGGGCGCGAACACTGAAGCTTTCTTT
TRBV14	.	TRBJ1-1	CASSRATVAFF	TGTGCCAGCAGCCGAGCTACGGTAGCTTTCTTT
TRBV2	.	TRBJ2-1	CASLDNSQDEQFF	TGTGCCAGCCTCGACAACTCTCAAGATGAGCAGTTCTTC
TRBV11-2	TRBD2	TRBJ2-1	CASSLANYPGLVTGEQFF	TGTGCCAGCAGCTTAGCTAACTATCCGGGACTAGTCACGGGTGAGCAGTTCTTC
TRBV5-1	TRBD1	TRBJ1-5	CASSLGQGDNQPQHF	TGCGCCAGCAGCTTGGGGCAGGGGGACAATCAGCCCCAGCATTTT
TRBV5-5	.	TRBJ1-2	CASSLSPGNYGYTF	TGTGCCAGCAGCTTGTCTCCAGGGAACTATGGCTACACCTTC
TRBV28	.	TRBJ1-4	CASRDSSNEKLFF	TGTGCCAGCAGAGACAGCTCTAATGAAAAACTGTTTTTT
TRBV1	.	TRBJ2-1	CTSSQEFPGLAEVPSYNEQFF	TGCACCAGCAGCCAAGAGTTCCCGGGACTAGCCGAGGTCCCCTCCTACAATGAGCAGTTCTTC
TRBV15	.	TRBJ1-1	CATSSPRVDTEAFF	TGTGCCACCAGCAGCCCGAGGGTGGACACTGAAGCTTTCTTT
TRBV14	.	TRBJ1-3	CASSRSREPGNTIYF	TGTGCCAGCAGCCGATCCCGTGAGCCTGGAAACACCATATATTTT
TRBV15	TRBD1	TRBJ2-3	CATSRGDRAGDTQYF	TGTGCCACCAGCAGAGGGGACAGGGCGGGAGATACGCAGTATTTT
TRBV9	.	TRBJ1-2	CASSVGSTPDYGYTF	TGTGCCAGCAGCGTAGGGTCCACTCCGGACTATGGCTACACCTTC
TRBV2	TRBD2	TRBJ2-2	CASRMTSGGTGELFF	TGTGCCAGCAGAATGACTAGCGGGGGAACCGGGGAGCTGTTTTTT
TRBV2	TRBD2	TRBJ2-1	CASMKTSGGNEQFF	TGTGCCAGCATGAAGACTAGCGGGGGCAATGAGCAGTTCTTC
TRBV2	.	TRBJ2-5	CASKGPYLAETQYF	TGTGCCAGCAAAGGCCCATATTTAGCGGAGACCCAGTACTTC
TRBV21-1	.	TRBJ1-1	CASSKPDRWNTEAFF	TGTGCCAGCAGCAAACCAGACAGGTGGAACACTGAAGCTTTCTTT
TRBV5-1	TRBD1	TRBJ1-1	CASSLSGRTGPNTEAFF	TGCGCCAGCAGCTTGTCGGGGAGGACAGGACCGAACACTGAAGCTTTCTTT
TRBV14	TRBD2	TRBJ2-2	CASGVLAGAVTGELFF	TGTGCCAGCGGAGTACTAGCGGGGGCCGTCACCGGGGAGCTGTTTTTT
TRBV29-1	TRBD1	TRBJ1-1	CSAGGGWGNTEAFF	TGCAGCGCAGGGGGCGGCTGGGGGAACACTGAAGCTTTCTTT